Listed below are T cell receptor beta chains from one sample, sequenced in a study of blood T cell repertoires in COVID-19. TCRdb's copy holds only in-frame clones and misses some; the assay was immunoSEQ multiplex PCR. The repertoire holds approximately 440,000 clones, with roughly 88% as singletons. Sequenced: PBMCs or T cells enriched from blood (not recorded which). All receptors come from a young man who had recovered from COVID-19. Both conserved end residues are part of each CDR3. Each record gives: V gene, CDR3 length, J gene, clone size, D gene, CDR3 protein, CDR3 DNA. A D gene is named only where the DNA matches it firmly. Only some rows state a clone size, as once, few, many or a class for expanded clones.

V: TRBV21-1
length: 14
J: TRBJ1-6
size: NA
D: NA
CDR3: CASSKLAGSSPLHF
DNA: TGTGCCAGCAGCAAATTGGCGGGTAGCTCACCCCTCCACTTT

V: TRBV6-5
length: 14
J: TRBJ1-1
size: NA
D: TRBD1
CDR3: CASIQPGGNTEAFF
DNA: TGTGCCAGCATCCAGCCAGGGGGCAATACTGAAGCTTTCTTT

V: TRBV7-3
length: 13
J: TRBJ2-3
size: once
D: NA
CDR3: CASSYATGDTQYF
DNA: TGTGCCAGCAGCTACGCTACAGGAGATACGCAGTATTTT

V: TRBV5-1
length: 13
J: TRBJ1-1
size: NA
D: NA
CDR3: CASSAPRSTEAFF
DNA: TGCGCCAGCAGCGCCCCCCGGTCCACTGAAGCTTTCTTT

V: TRBV7-6
length: 14
J: TRBJ1-3
size: NA
D: NA
CDR3: CASSQETGGDTIYF
DNA: TGTGCCAGCAGCCAAGAGACAGGTGGAGACACCATATATTTT

V: TRBV10-1
length: 12
J: TRBJ2-7
size: NA
D: TRBD2
CDR3: CASSGGLGEQYF
DNA: TGCGCCAGCAGTGGAGGACTAGGCGAGCAGTACTTC

V: TRBV10-3
length: 14
J: TRBJ1-5
size: NA
D: NA
CDR3: CAISNDKSNQPQHF
DNA: TGTGCCATCAGTAACGACAAGAGCAATCAGCCCCAGCATTTT

V: TRBV10-2
length: 15
J: TRBJ2-1
size: NA
D: TRBD2
CDR3: CASRTTSGGPLEQFF
DNA: TGCGCCAGCAGAACGACTAGCGGGGGTCCCCTCGAGCAGTTCTTC

V: TRBV11-1
length: 14
J: TRBJ1-2
size: NA
D: TRBD1
CDR3: CASSPTGVDYGYTF
DNA: TGTGCCAGCAGCCCAACAGGGGTGGACTATGGCTACACCTTC

V: TRBV7-8
length: 16
J: TRBJ1-1
size: NA
D: TRBD1
CDR3: CASSRIIPGTGTEAFF
DNA: TGTGCCAGCAGCCGTATCATACCCGGGACAGGGACGGAAGCTTTCTTT

V: TRBV2
length: 18
J: TRBJ1-2
size: NA
D: NA
CDR3: CASSEWRAGVNTNYGYTF
DNA: TGTGCCAGCAGTGAATGGCGGGCAGGAGTAAACACTAACTATGGCTACACCTTC

V: TRBV5-4
length: 15
J: TRBJ1-2
size: few
D: NA
CDR3: CASSPGSATNYGYTF
DNA: TGTGCCAGCAGCCCCGGGTCCGCGACTAACTATGGCTACACCTTC

V: TRBV24-1
length: 19
J: TRBJ2-7
size: NA
D: TRBD1
CDR3: CATSDLPLRTSQGAPEQYF
DNA: TGTGCCACCAGTGATTTGCCGCTCCGCACCTCACAGGGGGCCCCCGAGCAGTACTTC

V: TRBV28
length: 16
J: TRBJ1-1
size: NA
D: TRBD1
CDR3: CASSLLNRGTLTEAFF
DNA: TGTGCCAGCAGTTTATTGAACAGGGGGACCCTTACTGAAGCTTTCTTT

V: TRBV3-1/TRBV3-2
length: 17
J: TRBJ2-5
size: NA
D: TRBD2
CDR3: CASSHLGLAEDQETQYF
DNA: TGTGCCAGCAGCCACTTAGGGCTAGCGGAGGACCAAGAGACCCAGTACTTC

V: TRBV3-1/TRBV3-2
length: 14
J: TRBJ1-2
size: NA
D: NA
CDR3: CASRPTGARYGYTF
DNA: TGTGCCAGCAGACCTACTGGGGCGCGCTATGGCTACACCTTC

V: TRBV7-9
length: 14
J: TRBJ1-6
size: NA
D: TRBD1
CDR3: CASSPGTENSPLHF
DNA: TGTGCCAGCAGCCCCGGGACAGAAAATTCACCCCTCCACTTT

V: TRBV28
length: 12
J: TRBJ2-7
size: NA
D: NA
CDR3: CASSRRHYEQYF
DNA: TGTGCCAGCAGTAGGCGACACTACGAGCAGTACTTC

V: TRBV9
length: 17
J: TRBJ2-7
size: NA
D: NA
CDR3: CASSPKRGGGLGVEQYF
DNA: TGTGCCAGCAGCCCCAAGCGGGGAGGGGGGCTTGGGGTTGAGCAGTACTTC

V: TRBV7-3
length: 15
J: TRBJ1-1
size: NA
D: NA
CDR3: CASSRRRSKNTEAFF
DNA: TGTGCCAGCAGCAGAAGGAGAAGTAAGAACACTGAAGCTTTCTTT

V: TRBV13
length: 15
J: TRBJ1-2
size: NA
D: TRBD1
CDR3: CASSLRDRPYYGYTF
DNA: TGTGCCAGCAGCTTAAGGGACAGGCCATACTATGGCTACACCTTC

V: TRBV28
length: 15
J: TRBJ1-3
size: NA
D: NA
CDR3: CASSLSLGSGNTIYF
DNA: TGTGCCAGCAGTTTATCTCTAGGCTCTGGAAACACCATATATTTT

V: TRBV4-1
length: 15
J: TRBJ2-3
size: NA
D: NA
CDR3: CASSQDGGALDTQYF
DNA: TGCGCCAGCAGCCAAGATGGGGGGGCGTTGGATACGCAGTATTTT

V: TRBV28
length: 14
J: TRBJ1-5
size: NA
D: NA
CDR3: CASSFTGEDQPQHF
DNA: TGTGCCAGCAGTTTCACGGGGGAGGATCAGCCCCAGCATTTT